This T cell receptor (beta chain) was found in a study of cytomegalovirus exposure and HLA in healthy donors (dated by TCRdb to 2016 to 2017). Study-wide context: An earlier analysis of about 560 of the donors reported under 300 Gb of sequence data and some 110 million unique TCR beta sequences obtained from approximately 180 million T cells. Approximately 310 gigabases of sequencing data and some 85 million unique TCR sequences were included in an early release covering 550 to 800 HLA-typed donors. The genetic ancestry cluster associated with self-reported Caucasian donors included 80% to 90% of the roughly 400 genotyped donors. The study aimed to test whether cataloging public T cell receptors could reveal signatures of past pathogen exposure. The study profiled the T cell repertoires of under 850 subjects by immunosequencing and related them to cytomegalovirus serostatus. A separate validation cohort of roughly 110 different subjects was used in addition to the 666-subject first cohort. To predict cytomegalovirus infection status, the study brought together high-throughput TCR immunosequencing, statistical association of individual TCRs with disease status, and machine learning. In a later analysis, previously published TCR beta repertoires from 500 to 750 donors were re-analyzed and high-resolution HLA genotyping was added so that TCR occurrence patterns could be studied. Rather than drawing on any new phenotypic data, the later analysis identified candidate immune exposures from TCR beta sequences and the way those sequences occurred across donors. In an earlier analysis of roughly 540 of the donors, high-throughput TCR beta sequencing was used to judge whether each TCR beta V gene segment behaved as functional or pseudogenic. Donor age, sex, ethnicity and CMV serostatus were compiled together with the repertoire data. In a later genetic analysis, genome-wide SNP genotypes for about three fifths of the roughly 670 donors were used, and that subset was treated as a discovery cohort. All discovery cohort repertoires had been generated using a single sequencing platform. Class I and class II HLA loci were covered by the typing at four-digit resolution. Typing coverage varied by locus: roughly 620-640 donors for A, B, C, DRB1 and DQB1; 500 to 550 for DQA1; about 600 for DPA1; roughly 470 for DPB1. Because of strong linkage in the cohort, roughly five DR-DQ haplotypes were treated as single units for association and clustering. On average, roughly 200,000 unique TCR beta nucleotide sequences were sequenced per donor among roughly 430 genotyped donors of the cohort, with 15% to 20% of those sequences being non-productive. General conclusions and limits of the study: Specific HLA alleles were associated with 15,000 to 20,000 TCR beta sequences at a false discovery rate of 0.05 in a later analysis. A later genetic analysis associated a missense DCLRE1C variant with V-gene and J-gene trimming of TCR beta chains, and an independent cohort replicated the association. Because HLA typing was unavailable for some donors at each locus, only the typed subset was used in association tests. In this cohort, only TCR beta chains were sequenced, and detectable features were limited by the absence of alpha or paired-chain data. Presence/absence analyses assumed roughly uniform sequencing depth across donors, an assumption that may not hold. A few of the identified cytomegalovirus-associated TCR beta chains were confirmed in vitro to be specific for cytomegalovirus antigens. Compared with equally common non-associated chains, HLA-associated TCR beta chains in a later analysis were more clonally expanded and had lower generation probabilities. In a later analysis, the rate of TCR association differed among HLA loci, with DRB1 alleles having the most associated TCRs and HLA-C alleles having the fewest. The authors suggested that the approach could potentially be extended to other disease states and immunological phenotypes. While some public TCRs were present in many individuals, most TCR sequences turned up only very rarely across donors. Because counts were too low, about 15 rarely observed V segments, including chromosome 9 orphons, were left out of the earlier analysis of 587 of the donors. The only immune exposure information available for the cohort was CMV serostatus. The 87-base-pair reads could not distinguish some IMGT-functional V segments, including TRBV6-2 and TRBV6-3, so those segments were excluded. In a later analysis, most CMV-associated TCR beta chains were found to appear HLA-restricted, with HLA associations seemingly driven largely by CMV exposure. A later genetic analysis reported fewer N-insertions in productive TCRs among donors in an Asian-associated ancestry cluster than the roughly 650-donor mean. The study gave a list of 150 to 200 TCR beta chains associated with cytomegalovirus. In both the original and validation cohorts, the classifier was reported to diagnose cytomegalovirus status with high specificity and sensitivity. Correlated functional status among segregating V segments might be attributable to linkage disequilibrium, but an unknown experimental factor could not be ruled out. When HLA alleles, especially DR and DQ, strongly co-occurred, TCR associations were difficult to assign to individual alleles. A further reported finding was that TCR beta sequences accurately predicted the HLA-A and HLA-B alleles for most subjects in the first cohort. A later analysis reported that several top co-occurrence clusters appeared linked to parvovirus B19, influenza, CMV and Epstein-Barr virus. A cluster of highly shared sequence variants was judged likely to be a technical artifact of the sequencing pipeline. An earlier analysis of approximately 570 of the donors showed that most TCR beta V segments appeared in productive rearrangements either about 90% or about 30% of the time, which broadly matched IMGT annotations.

From V the trimming removes 1 base and from J it removes 7 bases, while the gene matches leave 9 bases of the junction unaccounted for. CDR1 and CDR2, looked up from the germline V gene, are KGHSH and LQKENI. The CDR3 holds 17 amino acids from the cysteine to the phenylalanine. The retained sequence is limited to the CDR3, 51 bases, with the frame set at the first base. The cohort consisted of more than 650 healthy bone marrow donors. Cohort members were all nominally healthy when sampled, although unrecorded immune exposures were likely present. The donor tested CMV seropositive, placing the donor among the roughly 300 seropositive members of the cohort. A peripheral blood sample was collected from each donor, and TCR beta sequencing was performed on peripheral blood mononuclear cells. The Qiagen DNeasy Blood Extraction Kit was used to extract genomic DNA from the blood cell samples. The library was generated by the immunoSEQ multiplex PCR assay. For the multiplex PCR, a mixture combining 60 forward primers for TCR Vbeta segments and 13 reverse primers for TCR Jbeta segments was used. Amplification of the CDR3 region of rearranged TCR beta genes was performed with a multiplex PCR assay on genomic DNA. Amplified TCR beta libraries were sequenced as 87-base-pair reads on the Illumina HiSeq System. Concerning the study's data processing: A later analysis tallied roughly 78 million unique TCR beta chains across the 700 or so repertoires, and approximately 11 million of those chains were shared by two or more donors. Raw reads were error-corrected and collapsed into unique sequences by a nearest-neighbor algorithm in which closely related sequences were merged to remove PCR and sequencing errors. To assign V, D and J gene segments, CDR3 sequences were aligned to IMGT reference sequences. For a sequence to be retained, a match of at least six nucleotides was required to both a V gene segment and a J gene segment. A rearrangement counted as productive if the CDR3 had no stop codons and remained in frame with V and J, and every other rearrangement counted as non-productive. Following IMGT convention, CDR3 was defined as the stretch from the second conserved V-encoded cysteine up to the conserved J-encoded phenylalanine. In an earlier analysis of around 640 of the donors, sequences lacking an unambiguous match to a single V gene segment were excluded. An earlier analysis of around 600 of the donors classified V segments as functional when productive rearrangements were above 56.7% and as segregating when the standard deviation between donors was above 5%. A statistical classification framework was built to diagnose cytomegalovirus status from the catalog of TCR beta chain sequences. In a later analysis, V and J genes were assigned by comparing TCR nucleotide sequences against IMGT/GENE-DB human TR gene sequences. The TCRdist pipeline was used in a later analysis to assign CDR3 sequences and most-parsimonious VDJ recombination scenarios. A later analysis defined each TCR beta chain by its CDR3 amino acid sequence plus V-gene family, and excluded reads lacking a unique V-gene family. A later analysis removed 500 to 600 highly shared, low-generation-probability nucleotide sequences to deal with suspected cross-contamination and a sequencing artifact. In a later analysis, a clonal expansion index was calculated for each public chain from normalized within-repertoire ranks of inferred template counts. A later analysis computed generation probabilities with a VDJ recombination model fitted to out-of-frame rearrangements, and checked the results against IGoR. In a later analysis, TCR-TCR, TCR-HLA and TCR-CMV co-occurrence was scored with hypergeometric tests, and a repertoire-size bias correction was applied to TCR pairs. False discovery rates were estimated in a later analysis by permuting HLA or CMV assignments 20 times. In a later analysis, co-occurring TCRs were grouped with DBSCAN, and TCRdist sequence similarity was added when clustering was performed within HLA-allele-positive subsets. Repertoires with fewer than 30,000 or more than 120,000 public chains were left out of co-occurrence clustering, as were about 5 repertoires with anomalous nucleotide sharing. TCRdb provides this immuneACCESS table in a form limited to in-frame rearrangements. Some clones are lacking; in checked studies, under half of them reflect an unresolved V gene, and why the rest are absent is not known. V and J calls and clone size are copied from that table; D and trimming were computed from the DNA. Here the sample has more than 150,000 clones; under 80% occur a single time. The ten largest clones add up to roughly 2.5% of the sample.

For this clone: It lacks a known antigen. No base-level quality is on record; no much larger clone is a single base apart.

The chain is made from TRBV18 and TRBJ2-1, with 11 middle bases fitting TRBD2. This clonotype was sampled from a woman between 25 and 40 years old in good health and CMV-seropositive. The specimen was PBMCs. The sequence in DNA is TGTGCCAGCTCACCACGCTTTAGCGGGGGGGCGAGGAATGAGCAGTTCTTC. This sequence encodes CASSPRFSGGARNEQFF.